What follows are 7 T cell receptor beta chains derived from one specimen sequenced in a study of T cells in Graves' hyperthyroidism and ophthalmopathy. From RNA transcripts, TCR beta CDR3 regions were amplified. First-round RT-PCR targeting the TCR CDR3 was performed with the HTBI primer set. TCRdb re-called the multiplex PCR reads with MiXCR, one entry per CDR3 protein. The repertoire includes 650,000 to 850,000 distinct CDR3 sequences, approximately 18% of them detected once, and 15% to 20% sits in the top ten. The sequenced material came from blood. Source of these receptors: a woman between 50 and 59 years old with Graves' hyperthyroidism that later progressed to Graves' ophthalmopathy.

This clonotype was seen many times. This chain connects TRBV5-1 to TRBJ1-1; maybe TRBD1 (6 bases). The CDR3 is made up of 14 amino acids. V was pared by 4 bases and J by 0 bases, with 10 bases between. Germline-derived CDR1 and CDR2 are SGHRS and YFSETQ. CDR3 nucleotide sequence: TGCGCCAGCAGCCCACAGGGCATGAACACTGAAGCTTTCTTT. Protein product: CASSPQGMNTEAFF. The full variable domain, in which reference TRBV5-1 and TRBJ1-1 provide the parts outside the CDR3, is KAGVTQTPRYLIKTRGQQVTLSCSPISGHRSVSWYQQTPGQGLQFLFEYFSETQRNKGNFPGRFSGRQFSNSRSEMNVSTLELGDSALYLCASSPQGMNTEAFFGQGTRLTVV.

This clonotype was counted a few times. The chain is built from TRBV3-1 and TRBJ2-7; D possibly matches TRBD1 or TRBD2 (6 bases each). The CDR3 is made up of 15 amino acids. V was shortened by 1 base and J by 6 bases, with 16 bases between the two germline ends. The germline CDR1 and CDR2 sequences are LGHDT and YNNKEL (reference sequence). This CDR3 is CASSQGGLGGVEQYF. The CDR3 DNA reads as TGTGCCAGCAGCCAAGGGGGTTTGGGGGGCGTCGAGCAGTACTTC.

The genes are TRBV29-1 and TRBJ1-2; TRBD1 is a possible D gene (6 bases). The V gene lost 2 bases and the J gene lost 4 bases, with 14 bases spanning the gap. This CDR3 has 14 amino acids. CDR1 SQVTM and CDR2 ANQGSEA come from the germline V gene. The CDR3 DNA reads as TGCAGCGTTGAAAGGGGGTTACAGGGCTATGGCTACACCTTC. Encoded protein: CSVERGLQGYGYTF.

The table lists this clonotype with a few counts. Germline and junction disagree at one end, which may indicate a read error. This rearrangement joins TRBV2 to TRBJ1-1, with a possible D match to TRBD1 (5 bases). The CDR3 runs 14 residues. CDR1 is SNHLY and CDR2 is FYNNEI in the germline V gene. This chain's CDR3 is CASSVGRANTKAFF. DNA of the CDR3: TGTGCCAGCAGTGTGGGCAGGGCCAACACTAAAGCTTTCTTT.

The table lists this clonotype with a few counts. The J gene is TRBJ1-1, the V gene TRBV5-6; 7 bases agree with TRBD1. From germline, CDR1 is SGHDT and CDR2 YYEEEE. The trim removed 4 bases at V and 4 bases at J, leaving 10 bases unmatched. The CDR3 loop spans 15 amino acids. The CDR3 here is CASSRDRDESTEAFF. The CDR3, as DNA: TGTGCCAGCAGCCGAGACAGGGACGAGAGCACTGAAGCTTTCTTT.

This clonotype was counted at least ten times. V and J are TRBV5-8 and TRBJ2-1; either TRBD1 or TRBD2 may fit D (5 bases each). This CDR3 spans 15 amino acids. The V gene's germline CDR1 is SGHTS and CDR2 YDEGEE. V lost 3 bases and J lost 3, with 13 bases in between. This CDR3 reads CASSWGTGNYNEQFF. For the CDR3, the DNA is TGTGCCAGCAGCTGGGGGACGGGGAACTACAATGAGCAGTTCTTC.

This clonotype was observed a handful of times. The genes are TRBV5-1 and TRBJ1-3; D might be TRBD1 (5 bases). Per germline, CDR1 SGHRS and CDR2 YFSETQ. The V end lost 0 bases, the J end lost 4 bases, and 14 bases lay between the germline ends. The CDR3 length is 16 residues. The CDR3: CASSLGGTHIGNTIYF. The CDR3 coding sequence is TGCGCCAGCAGCTTGGGGGGCACTCACATCGGAAACACCATATATTTT.